This T cell receptor (beta chain) is from a study of T-cell reconstitution after alpha-beta-depleted transplantation in children. General study points: T-cell numbers and diversity one year post-transplant derived largely from freshly generated T cells. Expanded graft clones numbering several hundred reportedly gave rise to alpha-beta T cells about two months after transplant.

Trimming removed 1 base from V and 6 bases from J, with 6 bases in between. The CDR3 sequence is 13 residues long. Germline CDR1 reads SGHDN; CDR2 reads FVKESK. Preparation of the TCRbeta library involved a method that used unique molecular identifiers. TCRdb itself ran the PCR reads through MiXCR, one entry per CDR3 protein. The data show some 260,000 distinct CDR3 sequences, 20% to 30% seen once. This clonotype appeared a few times. Its specificity is unknown. The TCR originated in a female patient aged 2-9 years who had a stem cell transplant for congenital amegakaryocytic thrombocytopenia, so the T cells may come from the graft donor. The V gene is TRBV14, the J gene TRBJ1-4; D possibly corresponds to TRBD1 (5 bases). Sequencing was performed on PBMCs, mostly from graft donor cells, taken 360 days after TCRalphabeta/CD19-depleted stem cell transplant. Written as DNA, the CDR3 is TGTGCCAGCAGCCAAGGCAGGGATGAAAAACTGTTTTTT. Its translation: CASSQGRDEKLFF.